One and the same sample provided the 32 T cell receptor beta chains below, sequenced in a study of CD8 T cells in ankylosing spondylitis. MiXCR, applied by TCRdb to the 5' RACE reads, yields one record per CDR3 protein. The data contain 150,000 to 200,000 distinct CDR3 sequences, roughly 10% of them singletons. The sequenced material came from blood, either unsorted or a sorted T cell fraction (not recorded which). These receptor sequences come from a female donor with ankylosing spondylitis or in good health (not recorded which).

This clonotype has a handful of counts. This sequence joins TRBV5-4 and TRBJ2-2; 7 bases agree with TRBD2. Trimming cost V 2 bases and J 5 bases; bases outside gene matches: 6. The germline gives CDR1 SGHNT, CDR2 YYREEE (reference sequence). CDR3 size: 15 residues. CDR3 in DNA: TGTGCCAGCAGCTTTAAGCGGGAATTGACCGGGGAGCTGTTTTTT. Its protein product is CASSFKRELTGELFF.

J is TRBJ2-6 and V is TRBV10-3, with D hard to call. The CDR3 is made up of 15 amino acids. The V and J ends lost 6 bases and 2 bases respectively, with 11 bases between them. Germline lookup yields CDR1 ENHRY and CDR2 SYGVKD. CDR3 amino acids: CAIRVTVTGANVLTF. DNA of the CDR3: TGTGCCATCAGGGTGACGGTTACTGGGGCCAACGTCCTGACTTTC.

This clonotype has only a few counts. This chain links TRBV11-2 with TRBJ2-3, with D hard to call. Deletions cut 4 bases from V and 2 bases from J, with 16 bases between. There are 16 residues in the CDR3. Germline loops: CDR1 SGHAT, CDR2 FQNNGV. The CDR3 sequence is CASSSPVKDPTDTQYF. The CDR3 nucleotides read TGTGCCAGCAGCTCCCCTGTAAAGGACCCCACAGATACGCAGTATTTT.

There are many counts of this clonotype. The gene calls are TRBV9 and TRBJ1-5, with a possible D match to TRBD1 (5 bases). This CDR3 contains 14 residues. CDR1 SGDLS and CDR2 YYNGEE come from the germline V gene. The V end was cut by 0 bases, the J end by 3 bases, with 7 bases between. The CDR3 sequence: CASSVGGDNQPQHF. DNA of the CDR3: TGTGCCAGCAGCGTAGGAGGGGACAATCAGCCCCAGCATTTT.

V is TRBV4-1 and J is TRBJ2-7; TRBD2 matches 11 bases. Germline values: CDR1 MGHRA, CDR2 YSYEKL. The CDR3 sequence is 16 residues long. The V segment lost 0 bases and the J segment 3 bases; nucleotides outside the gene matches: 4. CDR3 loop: CASSQELAGVNYEQYF. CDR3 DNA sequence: TGCGCCAGCAGCCAAGAACTAGCGGGAGTTAACTACGAGCAGTACTTC.

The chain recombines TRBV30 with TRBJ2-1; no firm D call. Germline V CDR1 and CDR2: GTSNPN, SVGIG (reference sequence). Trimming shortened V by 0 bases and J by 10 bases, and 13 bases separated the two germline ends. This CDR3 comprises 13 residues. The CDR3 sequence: CAWSVASLGEQFF. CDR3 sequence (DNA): TGTGCCTGGAGTGTAGCGAGCTTGGGGGAGCAGTTCTTC.

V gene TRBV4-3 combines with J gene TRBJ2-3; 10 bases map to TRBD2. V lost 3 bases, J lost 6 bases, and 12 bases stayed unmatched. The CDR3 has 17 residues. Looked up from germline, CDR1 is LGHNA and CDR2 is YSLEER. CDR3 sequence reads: CASSQAAAGGPGDTQYF. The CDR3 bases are TGCGCCAGCAGCCAGGCGGCAGCGGGAGGGCCAGGGGATACGCAGTATTTT.

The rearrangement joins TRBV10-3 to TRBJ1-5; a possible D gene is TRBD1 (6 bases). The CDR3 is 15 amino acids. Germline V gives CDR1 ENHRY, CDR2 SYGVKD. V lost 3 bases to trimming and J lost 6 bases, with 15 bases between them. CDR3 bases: TGTGCCATCAGTGACTGGGACAAGCTTGGTCAGCCCCAGCATTTT. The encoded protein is CAISDWDKLGQPQHF.

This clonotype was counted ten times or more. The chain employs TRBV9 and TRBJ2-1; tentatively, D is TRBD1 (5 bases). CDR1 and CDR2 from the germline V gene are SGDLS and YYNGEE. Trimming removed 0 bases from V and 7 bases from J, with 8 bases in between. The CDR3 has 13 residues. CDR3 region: CASSVEGVNEQFF. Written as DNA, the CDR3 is TGTGCCAGCAGCGTAGAAGGGGTAAATGAGCAGTTCTTC.

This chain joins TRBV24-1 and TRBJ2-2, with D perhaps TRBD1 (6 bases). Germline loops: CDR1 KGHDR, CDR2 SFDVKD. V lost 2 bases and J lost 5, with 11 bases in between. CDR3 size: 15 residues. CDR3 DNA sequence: TGTGCCACCAGTGATTCCGGGACACTTACCGGGGAGCTGTTTTTT. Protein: CATSDSGTLTGELFF.

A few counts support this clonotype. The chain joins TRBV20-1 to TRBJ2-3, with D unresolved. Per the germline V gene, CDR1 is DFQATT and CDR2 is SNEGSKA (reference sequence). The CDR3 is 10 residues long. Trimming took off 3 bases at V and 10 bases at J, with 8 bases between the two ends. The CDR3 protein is CSASQQPQYF. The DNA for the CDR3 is TGCAGTGCTAGTCAACAACCGCAGTATTTT.

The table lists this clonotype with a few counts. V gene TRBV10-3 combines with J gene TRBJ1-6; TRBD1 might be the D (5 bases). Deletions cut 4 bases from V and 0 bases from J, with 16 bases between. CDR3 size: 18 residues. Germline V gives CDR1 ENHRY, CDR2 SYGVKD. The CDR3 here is CAISGRGAVGSYNSPLHF. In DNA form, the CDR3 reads TGTGCCATCAGTGGGAGAGGGGCGGTAGGCTCCTATAATTCACCCCTCCACTTT.

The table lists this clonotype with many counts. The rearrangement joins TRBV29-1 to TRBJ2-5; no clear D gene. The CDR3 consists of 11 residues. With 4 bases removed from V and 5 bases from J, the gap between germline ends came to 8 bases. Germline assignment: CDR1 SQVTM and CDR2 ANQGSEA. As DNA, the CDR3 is TGCAGCGTTGCATCGAGGGAGACCCAGTACTTC. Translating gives CSVASRETQYF.

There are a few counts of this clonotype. The CDR3, as DNA: TGCGCCAGCAGCCCCCGACTAGCGGGAGACGAGCAGTACTTC. Its protein is CASSPRLAGDEQYF. The chain links TRBV4-3 to TRBJ2-7; 12 bases agree with TRBD2. The CDR3 extends over 14 amino acids. J lost 5 bases, V lost 4 bases, and 3 bases had no gene match. The V gene's germline CDR1 is LGHNA and CDR2 YSLEER.

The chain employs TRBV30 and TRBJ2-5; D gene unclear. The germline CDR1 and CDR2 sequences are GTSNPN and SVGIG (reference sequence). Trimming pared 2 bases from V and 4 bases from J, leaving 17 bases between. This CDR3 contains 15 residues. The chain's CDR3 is CAWSPNSAARETQYF. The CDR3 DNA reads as TGTGCCTGGAGTCCTAATTCCGCGGCGCGAGAGACCCAGTACTTC.

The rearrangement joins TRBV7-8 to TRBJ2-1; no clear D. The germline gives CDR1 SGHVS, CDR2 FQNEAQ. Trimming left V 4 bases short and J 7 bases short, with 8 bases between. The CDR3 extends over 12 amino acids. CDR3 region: CASSSEINEQFF. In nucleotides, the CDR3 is TGTGCCAGCAGCTCCGAGATAAATGAGCAGTTCTTC.

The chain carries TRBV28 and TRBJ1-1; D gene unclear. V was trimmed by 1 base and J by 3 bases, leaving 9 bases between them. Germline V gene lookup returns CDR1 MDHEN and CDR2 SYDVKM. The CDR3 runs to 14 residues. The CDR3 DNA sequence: TGTGCCAGCAGTTTATACAGCCCTGACACTGAAGCTTTCTTT. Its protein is CASSLYSPDTEAFF.

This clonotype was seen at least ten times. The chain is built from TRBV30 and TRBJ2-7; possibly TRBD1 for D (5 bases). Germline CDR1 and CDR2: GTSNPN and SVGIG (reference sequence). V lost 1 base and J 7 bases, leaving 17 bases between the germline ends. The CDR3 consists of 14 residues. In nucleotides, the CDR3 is TGTGCCTGGAGTGACTTTGGGGCGTTTTCGGAGCAGTACTTC. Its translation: CAWSDFGAFSEQYF.

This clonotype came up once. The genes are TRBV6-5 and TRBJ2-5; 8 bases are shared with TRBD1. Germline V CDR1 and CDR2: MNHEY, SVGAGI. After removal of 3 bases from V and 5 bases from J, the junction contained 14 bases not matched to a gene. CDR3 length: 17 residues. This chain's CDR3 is CASSYSADREDRETQYF. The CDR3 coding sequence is TGTGCCAGCAGTTATTCCGCGGACAGGGAGGACAGGGAGACCCAGTACTTC.

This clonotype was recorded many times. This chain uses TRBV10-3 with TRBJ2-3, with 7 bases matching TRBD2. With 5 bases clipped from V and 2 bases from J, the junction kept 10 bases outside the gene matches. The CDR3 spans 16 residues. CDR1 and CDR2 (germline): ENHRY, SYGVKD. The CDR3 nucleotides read TGTGCCATCAGTAGATCTCGGGCGGGGGTCACAGATACGCAGTATTTT. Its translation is CAISRSRAGVTDTQYF.

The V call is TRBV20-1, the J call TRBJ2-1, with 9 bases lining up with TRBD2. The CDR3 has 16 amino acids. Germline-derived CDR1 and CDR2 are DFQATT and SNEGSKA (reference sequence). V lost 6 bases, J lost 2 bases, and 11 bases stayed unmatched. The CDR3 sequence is CSAVWDSGSTYNEQFF. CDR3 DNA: TGCAGTGCAGTCTGGGATAGCGGGAGTACCTACAATGAGCAGTTCTTC.

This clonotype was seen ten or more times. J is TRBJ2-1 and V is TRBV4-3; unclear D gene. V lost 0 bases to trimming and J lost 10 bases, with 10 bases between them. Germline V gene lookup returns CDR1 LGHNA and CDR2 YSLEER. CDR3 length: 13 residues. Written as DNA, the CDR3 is TGCGCCAGCAGCCAAGATAGAGGTACGGAGCAGTTCTTC. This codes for CASSQDRGTEQFF.

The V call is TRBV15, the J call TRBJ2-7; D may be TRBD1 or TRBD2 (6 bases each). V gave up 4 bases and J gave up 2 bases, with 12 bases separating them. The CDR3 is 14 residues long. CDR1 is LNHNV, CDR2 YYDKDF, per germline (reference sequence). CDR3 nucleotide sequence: TGTGCCACCAGCACTAACAGGGAGGCCTACGAGCAGTACTTC. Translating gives CATSTNREAYEQYF.

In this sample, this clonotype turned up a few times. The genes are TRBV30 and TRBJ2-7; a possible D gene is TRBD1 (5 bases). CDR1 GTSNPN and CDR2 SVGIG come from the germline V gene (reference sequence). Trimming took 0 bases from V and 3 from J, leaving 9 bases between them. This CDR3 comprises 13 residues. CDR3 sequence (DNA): TGTGCCTGGAGTGTAGGACAAGGCTACGAGCAGTACTTC. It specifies CAWSVGQGYEQYF.

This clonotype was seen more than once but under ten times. CDR3 amino acids: CASSGNRGGPQHF. In DNA form, the CDR3 reads TGTGCCAGCAGTGGGAACAGGGGGGGACCCCAGCATTTT. The chain recombines TRBV2 with TRBJ1-5; TRBD1 matches 8 bases. V lost 4 bases to trimming and J lost 10 bases; unmatched junction nucleotides: 6. This CDR3 is built from 13 residues. Per germline, CDR1 SNHLY and CDR2 FYNNEI.

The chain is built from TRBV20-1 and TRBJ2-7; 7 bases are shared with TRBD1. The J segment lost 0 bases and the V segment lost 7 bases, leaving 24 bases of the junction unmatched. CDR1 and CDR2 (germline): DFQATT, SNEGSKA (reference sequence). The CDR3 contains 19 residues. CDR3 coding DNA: TGCAGTGTTAAAATGACAGGGCGCATCAACCCCCGGGTCTCCTACGAGCAGTACTTC. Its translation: CSVKMTGRINPRVSYEQYF.

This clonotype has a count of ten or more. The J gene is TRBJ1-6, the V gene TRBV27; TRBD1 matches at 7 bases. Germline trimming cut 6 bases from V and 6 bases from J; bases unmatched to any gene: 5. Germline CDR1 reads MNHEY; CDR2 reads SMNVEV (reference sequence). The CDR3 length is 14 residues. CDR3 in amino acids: CASSFTGVNSPLHF. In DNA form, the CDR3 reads TGTGCCAGCAGCTTCACAGGGGTTAATTCACCCCTCCACTTT.

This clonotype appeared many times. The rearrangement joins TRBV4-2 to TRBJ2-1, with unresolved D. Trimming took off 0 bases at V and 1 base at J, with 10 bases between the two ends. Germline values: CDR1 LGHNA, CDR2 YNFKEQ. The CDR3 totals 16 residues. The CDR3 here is CASSQEALGSYNEQFF. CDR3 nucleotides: TGTGCCAGCAGCCAAGAAGCGTTGGGGTCCTACAATGAGCAGTTCTTC.

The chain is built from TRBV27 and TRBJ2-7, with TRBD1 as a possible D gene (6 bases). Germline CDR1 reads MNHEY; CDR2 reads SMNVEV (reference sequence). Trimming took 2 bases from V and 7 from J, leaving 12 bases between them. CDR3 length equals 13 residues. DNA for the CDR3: TGTGCCAGCAGTTTAGCAGGGGTCGAGGAGCAGTACTTC. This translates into CASSLAGVEEQYF.

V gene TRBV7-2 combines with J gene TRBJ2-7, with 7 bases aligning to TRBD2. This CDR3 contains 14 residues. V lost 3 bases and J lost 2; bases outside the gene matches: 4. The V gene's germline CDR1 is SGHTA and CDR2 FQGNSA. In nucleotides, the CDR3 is TGTGCCAGCAGCTTTTCGGGGGGTACCTACGAGCAGTACTTC. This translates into CASSFSGGTYEQYF. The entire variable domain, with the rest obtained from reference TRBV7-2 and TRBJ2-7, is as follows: GAGVSQSPSNKVTEKGKDVELRCDPISGHTALYWYRQSLGQGLEFLIYFQGNSAPDKSGLPSDRFSAERTGGSVSTLTIQRTQQEDSAVYLCASSFSGGTYEQYFGPGTRLTVT.

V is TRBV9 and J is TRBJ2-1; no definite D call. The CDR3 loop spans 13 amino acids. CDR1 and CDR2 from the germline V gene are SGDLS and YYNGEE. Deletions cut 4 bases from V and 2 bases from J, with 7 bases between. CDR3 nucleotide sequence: TGTGCCAGCAGCACCGGCGCCTACAATGAGCAGTTCTTC. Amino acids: CASSTGAYNEQFF.

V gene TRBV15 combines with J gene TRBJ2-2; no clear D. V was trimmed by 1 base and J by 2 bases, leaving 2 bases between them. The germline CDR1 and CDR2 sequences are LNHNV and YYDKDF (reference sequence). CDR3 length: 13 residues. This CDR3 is CATSRGNTGELFF. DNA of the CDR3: TGTGCCACCAGCAGAGGAAACACCGGGGAGCTGTTTTTT. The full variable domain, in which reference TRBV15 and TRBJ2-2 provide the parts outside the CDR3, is DAMVIQNPRYQVTQFGKPVTLSCSQTLNHNVMYWYQQKSSQAPKLLFHYYDKDFNNEADTPDNFQSRRPNTSFCFLDIRSPGLGDTAMYLCATSRGNTGELFFGEGSRLTVL.